Below, 10 T cell receptor beta chains from the same sample are listed, as sequenced in a study of T-cell reconstitution after alpha-beta-depleted transplantation in children. Overall study results and limits: Fresh T-cell production supplied most of the T-cell counts and diversity seen one year after transplant.

Using unique molecular identifiers, the investigators prepared the TCRbeta library. TCRdb re-called the PCR reads through MiXCR, storing one row per CDR3 protein. The table includes about 290,000 distinct CDR3 sequences, nearly 8% detected once. No cognate antigen is known for these TCRs. The starting material was peripheral blood, obtained 360 days after TCRalphabeta/CD19-depleted stem cell transplant. The receptor set was obtained from a female patient aged 2-9 years who had a stem cell transplant for Fanconi anemia, so the T cells may come from the graft donor.

There are a few counts of this clonotype. This chain connects TRBV3-1 to TRBJ2-5, with 7 nucleotides matching TRBD2. Germline-derived CDR1 and CDR2 are LGHDT and YNNKEL (reference sequence). CDR3 size: 15 residues. V lost 2 bases to trimming and J lost 2 bases; unmatched junction nucleotides: 5. CDR3 protein: CASSQNLAAQETQYF. The CDR3 DNA is TGTGCCAGCAGCCAAAACCTAGCGGCACAAGAGACCCAGTACTTC.

There are a few counts of this clonotype. This chain links TRBV6-2 or TRBV6-3 with TRBJ1-5; no definite D call. Germline values: CDR1 MNHEY, CDR2 SVGEGT. The germline V and J ends were trimmed by 2 bases and 6 bases, with 8 bases remaining between them. The CDR3 contains 13 residues. In DNA form, the CDR3 reads TGTGCCAGCAGTTACCTCCTGGGTCAGCCCCAGCATTTT. As protein: CASSYLLGQPQHF.

This clonotype was found many times. The rearrangement joins TRBV7-9 to TRBJ2-1; possibly TRBD2 for D (5 bases). The V gene's germline CDR1 is SEHNR and CDR2 FQNEAQ (reference sequence). This CDR3 spans 16 amino acids. V was shortened by 3 bases and J by 2 bases, with 14 bases between the two germline ends. CDR3 sequence (DNA): TGTGCCAGCAGCTTTGGCGGCGGGTCGGCCTACAATGAGCAGTTCTTC. Encoded protein: CASSFGGGSAYNEQFF.

The chain joins TRBV7-9 to TRBJ2-1; D uncertain. Looked up from germline, CDR1 is SEHNR and CDR2 is FQNEAQ (reference sequence). Trimming removed 4 bases at V and 6 bases at J, with 7 bases between. CDR3 length: 12 amino acids. CDR3 in amino acids: CASSSTVNEQFF. The CDR3 DNA sequence: TGTGCCAGCAGCTCGACTGTCAATGAGCAGTTCTTC.

This rearrangement joins TRBV4-1 to TRBJ2-1; D unresolved. The CDR3 covers 18 residues. CDR1 is MGHRA, CDR2 YSYEKL, per germline. Trimming pared 4 bases from V and 3 bases from J, leaving 22 bases between. CDR3 loop: CASSRYYNPRQGYNEQFF. CDR3 in DNA: TGCGCCAGCAGCCGATACTATAATCCCCGTCAAGGCTACAATGAGCAGTTCTTC.

This clonotype was detected many times. J is TRBJ1-2 and V is TRBV4-2, with D perhaps matching TRBD1 (6 bases). Trimming took 3 bases from V and 7 from J, leaving 21 bases between them. Germline assignment: CDR1 LGHNA and CDR2 YNFKEQ. This CDR3 is 16 amino acids long. This chain's CDR3 is CASSHSAGGGNGGYTF. Here the CDR3 DNA reads TGTGCCAGCAGCCATTCTGCGGGAGGGGGGAATGGTGGCTACACCTTC.

This clonotype was seen a handful of times. The chain combines TRBV20-1 with TRBJ2-1; D gene unclear. V dropped 5 bases and J dropped 10 bases, with 15 bases sitting between them. In germline, CDR1 is DFQATT, CDR2 SNEGSKA (reference sequence). The CDR3 is 12 amino acids. CDR3 amino acids: CSAVLLPEEQFF. The CDR3 nucleotides read TGCAGTGCTGTGCTACTGCCGGAGGAGCAGTTCTTC.

This clonotype was detected a few times. The chain joins TRBV5-6 to TRBJ2-2; D call uncertain. The ends were cut back, 0 bases at V and 5 bases at J, with 14 bases in the middle. The CDR3 spans 16 residues. Germline V gene sequence: CDR1 SGHDT, CDR2 YYEEEE. The CDR3 sequence: CASSLAGGLRTGELFF. Written as DNA, the CDR3 is TGTGCCAGCAGCTTGGCAGGCGGCCTACGGACCGGGGAGCTGTTTTTT.

This clonotype was observed a few times. The chain combines TRBV4-2 with TRBJ2-5, with 12 nucleotides matching TRBD2. This CDR3 is 16 amino acids long. Germline CDR1 LGHNA, CDR2 YNFKEQ. With V trimmed by 0 bases and J by 2 bases, 1 base remained unmatched. The CDR3: CASSQDLAGGQETQYF. The CDR3 nucleotides read TGTGCCAGCAGCCAAGATCTAGCGGGGGGGCAAGAGACCCAGTACTTC.

Comment on this clonotype: A junction boundary mismatches the germline segment, possibly from a read error. The chain employs TRBV7-6 and TRBJ2-3, with 10 positions matching TRBD2. The length of the CDR3 is 15 residues. Germline CDR1 is SGHVS and CDR2 is FNYEAQ. The CDR3 DNA reads as TGTGCCAGCAGCATGAGACTAGCGGGCACCGATACGCAGTATTTT. Translation: CASSMRLAGTDTQYF.